The 14 T cell receptor beta chains below were found in one sample sequenced in a study of blood T cells in healthy people across ages. A second roughly 6 to 11 cycle PCR used barcoded and J-beta primers. TCRdb processed the 5' RACE reads anew with MiXCR; each CDR3 protein has one entry. The data contain about 970,000 distinct CDR3 sequences, 51% of them singletons. What was sequenced was blood. These receptors originate from a woman aged 55 to 70 in good health.

This clonotype was seen once. V gene TRBV6-6 combines with J gene TRBJ2-1; D may be TRBD2 (6 bases). V was clipped by 7 bases and J by 4 bases, with 8 bases between them. The germline V gene encodes CDR1 MNHNY and CDR2 SVGAGI (reference sequence). CDR3 length: 12 residues. The CDR3, as DNA: TGTGCCAGCACCCGGGGGTACAATGAGCAGTTCTTC. It translates to CASTRGYNEQFF.

This chain connects TRBV12-3 or TRBV12-4 to TRBJ2-3, with 11 nucleotides matching TRBD2. V lost 5 bases and J lost 11; bases outside the gene matches: 15. This CDR3 spans 16 amino acids. The CDR3 bases are TGTGCCAGCAGTAGGGGACTAGCGGTCGACTCCGGAAAGCAGTATTTT. This sequence encodes CASSRGLAVDSGKQYF.

The V and J genes are TRBV27 and TRBJ2-3; D not certain. Deletions cut 5 bases from V and 0 bases from J, with 12 bases between. The CDR3 length is 15 residues. Germline V lookup: CDR1 MNHEY, CDR2 SMNVEV (reference sequence). This CDR3 is CASSPTGPSTDTQYF. In nucleotides, the CDR3 is TGTGCCAGCAGTCCTACCGGACCCAGCACAGATACGCAGTATTTT.

As concerns this clonotype: A junction boundary mismatches the germline segment, possibly from a read error. V and J are TRBV30 and TRBJ2-7; possibly TRBD2 for D (5 bases). This CDR3 is built from 14 residues. From germline, CDR1 is GTSNPN and CDR2 SVGIG (reference sequence). CDR3 DNA: TGCGCCTGGAGTGCGGGTGGGAAACCTTACGAGCAGTACTTC. Its translation is CAWSAGGKPYEQYF.

The chain joins TRBV3-1 to TRBJ1-2, with D perhaps matching TRBD1 (5 bases). The CDR3 consists of 15 residues. Germline V gene data show CDR1 as LGHDT and CDR2 as YNNKEL (reference sequence). Trimming removed 0 bases at V and 8 bases at J, with 16 bases between. In DNA, the CDR3 is TGTGCCAGCAGCCAAGATATGTCACAGGCCGGGGGCTACACCTTC. It specifies CASSQDMSQAGGYTF.

The sample holds a few counts of this clonotype. The chain is built from TRBV6-6 and TRBJ1-2; no reliable D call. Trimming took off 8 bases at V and 7 bases at J, with 20 bases between the two ends. Looked up from germline, CDR1 is MNHNY and CDR2 is SVGAGI (reference sequence). This CDR3 has 14 residues. The CDR3 here is CASQFQESLIGYTF. CDR3 sequence (DNA): TGTGCCAGCCAATTCCAGGAGAGTCTAATTGGCTACACCTTC.

In its sample, this clonotype was seen many times. The chain uses TRBV29-1 and TRBJ2-5; either TRBD1 or TRBD2 may fit D (5 bases each). The CDR3 spans 15 residues. The germline CDR1 and CDR2 sequences are SQVTM and ANQGSEA. Trimming pared 7 bases from V and 0 bases from J, leaving 18 bases between. For the CDR3, the DNA is TGCAGCGCGGACGTGTCGGGACCTGACCAAGAGACCCAGTACTTC. The encoded protein is CSADVSGPDQETQYF.

J is TRBJ2-3 and V is TRBV7-6, with D perhaps TRBD2 (6 bases). The CDR3 length is 13 residues. The germline V and J ends were trimmed by 4 bases and 5 bases, with 10 bases remaining between them. Looked up from germline, CDR1 is SGHVS and CDR2 is FNYEAQ. The chain's CDR3 is CASSSRLEDTQYF. The CDR3 nucleotides are TGTGCCAGCAGCTCCAGACTAGAAGATACGCAGTATTTT. Based on the CDR3 plus reference TRBV7-6 and TRBJ2-3, the full variable domain is GAGVSQSPRYKVTKRGQDVALRCDPISGHVSLYWYRQALGQGPEFLTYFNYEAQQDKSGLPNDRFSAERPEGSISTLTIQRTEQRDSAMYRCASSSRLEDTQYFGPGTRLTVL.

The V call is TRBV18, the J call TRBJ2-3, with D hard to call. Trimming removed 5 bases at V and 2 bases at J, with 14 bases between. The CDR3 has 15 residues. Germline lookup yields CDR1 KGHSH and CDR2 LQKENI. The CDR3: CASSYLPPVTDTQYF. CDR3 nucleotide sequence: TGTGCCAGCTCATACCTACCGCCGGTCACAGATACGCAGTATTTT.

The rearrangement joins TRBV28 to TRBJ1-1; D gene ambiguous. The CDR3 extends over 11 amino acids. CDR1 and CDR2 from the germline V gene are MDHEN and SYDVKM. V dropped 4 bases and J dropped 5 bases, with 5 bases sitting between them. CDR3: CASSWRTEAFF. The CDR3, as DNA: TGTGCCAGCAGTTGGCGGACTGAAGCTTTCTTT. Combining the CDR3 with reference TRBV28 and TRBJ1-1 gives the whole variable domain DVKVTQSSRYLVKRTGEKVFLECVQDMDHENMFWYRQDPGLGLRLIYFSYDVKMKEKGDIPEGYSVSREKKERFSLILESASTNQTSMYLCASSWRTEAFFGQGTRLTVV.

The rearrangement joins TRBV6-2 or TRBV6-3 to TRBJ2-1; 9 positions match TRBD2. The CDR3 is 20 residues long. The junction had 26 bases not matched to a gene; V was cut back by 7 bases and J by 7 bases. Germline V gives CDR1 MNHEY, CDR2 SVGEGT. CDR3 nucleotides: TGTGCCAGCATCGCTCCCGATGGGCTCCTAGCGGGATTCCACCTAAATGAGCAGTTCTTC. It is translated as CASIAPDGLLAGFHLNEQFF.

The J gene is TRBJ2-6, the V gene TRBV7-9; the D is unclear. V was cut by 2 bases and J by 2 bases, with 10 bases left in between. The CDR3 totals 16 residues. Looked up from germline, CDR1 is SEHNR and CDR2 is FQNEAQ (reference sequence). The CDR3 DNA reads TGTGCCAGCAGCTTAAAGGGTTATACTGGGGCCAACGTCCTGACTTTC. Residues: CASSLKGYTGANVLTF.

The chain links TRBV5-1 to TRBJ1-2; 9 bases are a match to TRBD1. V lost 1 base to trimming and J lost 7 bases; unmatched junction nucleotides: 8. Germline-derived CDR1 and CDR2 are SGHRS and YFSETQ. The CDR3 extends over 15 amino acids. CDR3 nucleotide sequence: TGCGCCAGCAGCTTGTTAAAGGACAGGGGTTCTGGCTACACCTTC. Translation: CASSLLKDRGSGYTF. Full variable domain (rest looked up from reference TRBV5-1 and TRBJ1-2): KAGVTQTPRYLIKTRGQQVTLSCSPISGHRSVSWYQQTPGQGLQFLFEYFSETQRNKGNFPGRFSGRQFSNSRSEMNVSTLELGDSALYLCASSLLKDRGSGYTFGSGTRLTVV.

This sequence joins TRBV12-3 or TRBV12-4 and TRBJ2-3; TRBD2 might be the D (5 bases). V lost 3 bases and J 2 bases, leaving 15 bases between the germline ends. CDR3 length equals 16 residues. CDR3 DNA sequence: TGTGCCAGCAGTTTGATTGGCGGAGGTATCACAGATACGCAGTATTTT. Its translation: CASSLIGGGITDTQYF.